The 5 T cell receptor beta chains given below trace back to one sample, sequenced in a study of CD8+ T cells in alopecia areata (dated by TCRdb to the late 2010s). What this sample's treatment or condition label stands for: oral pan-JAK inhibitor, 5-10 mg twice daily. Receptor libraries were prepared by the immunoSEQ multiplex PCR assay. RNA was extracted from all samples and reverse transcribed into cDNA as template for TCR sequencing. TCRdb holds this immuneACCESS table with in-frame rearrangements only. Some clones are missing; in checked studies, unresolved V genes explain under half, and the rest has no known cause. The sample yields hundreds of thousands of clones; 30% to 40% were counted once. The ten largest clones represent around 0.48% of the sample. The sample here was CD4+ T cells sorted from blood, taken between weeks 30 and 35, from a patient treated with tofacitinib. The receptor set was obtained from a human donor with alopecia areata.

The genes are TRBV29-1 and TRBJ2-2, with TRBD1 as a possible D gene (5 bases). Germline CDR1 reads SQVTM; CDR2 reads ANQGSEA. CDR3 size: 15 residues. The V end was cut by 6 bases, the J end by 5 bases, with 19 bases between. The CDR3 region is CSVRIGQGTTGELFF. CDR3 bases: TGCAGCGTCCGTATAGGTCAGGGAACAACCGGGGAGCTGTTTTTT.

The chain is built from TRBV29-1 and TRBJ1-2; D gene uncertain. Germline values: CDR1 SQVTM, CDR2 ANQGSEA. This CDR3 is built from 11 residues. Trimming left V 7 bases short and J 0 bases short, with 6 bases between. CDR3 in DNA: TGCAGCGGGGCAGCTAACTATGGCTACACCTTC. Translated: CSGAANYGYTF.

As regards this clone: In the same sample, other DNA sequences code for this CDR3. This sequence joins TRBV5-1 and TRBJ2-6; D is uncertain. The CDR3 extends over 15 amino acids. CDR1 is SGHRS, CDR2 YFSETQ, per germline. Trimming took off 4 bases at V and 0 bases at J, with 8 bases between the two ends. The chain's CDR3 is CASSLGISGANVLTF. The CDR3 DNA sequence: TGCGCCAGCAGCCTGGGGATCTCTGGGGCCAACGTCCTGACTTTC.

This clone turned up a few times. Other DNA sequences in the sample encode the same CDR3. The chain is built from TRBV29-1 and TRBJ2-3; D is undetermined. Germline V gene lookup returns CDR1 SQVTM and CDR2 ANQGSEA. V gave up 7 bases and J gave up 0 bases, with 2 bases separating them. The CDR3 extends over 10 amino acids. CDR3 loop: CSASTDTQYF. CDR3 nucleotides: TGCAGCGCCAGCACAGATACGCAGTATTTT.

This clone turned up a few times. The V and J genes are TRBV30 and TRBJ2-2; D unclear. Germline V CDR1 and CDR2: GTSNPN, SVGIG (reference sequence). The CDR3 has 15 amino acids. V lost 2 bases to trimming and J lost 0 bases, with 10 bases between them. The CDR3 nucleotides are TGTGCCTGGAGTTTTGATCGGACGAACACCGGGGAGCTGTTTTTT. It codes for CAWSFDRTNTGELFF.